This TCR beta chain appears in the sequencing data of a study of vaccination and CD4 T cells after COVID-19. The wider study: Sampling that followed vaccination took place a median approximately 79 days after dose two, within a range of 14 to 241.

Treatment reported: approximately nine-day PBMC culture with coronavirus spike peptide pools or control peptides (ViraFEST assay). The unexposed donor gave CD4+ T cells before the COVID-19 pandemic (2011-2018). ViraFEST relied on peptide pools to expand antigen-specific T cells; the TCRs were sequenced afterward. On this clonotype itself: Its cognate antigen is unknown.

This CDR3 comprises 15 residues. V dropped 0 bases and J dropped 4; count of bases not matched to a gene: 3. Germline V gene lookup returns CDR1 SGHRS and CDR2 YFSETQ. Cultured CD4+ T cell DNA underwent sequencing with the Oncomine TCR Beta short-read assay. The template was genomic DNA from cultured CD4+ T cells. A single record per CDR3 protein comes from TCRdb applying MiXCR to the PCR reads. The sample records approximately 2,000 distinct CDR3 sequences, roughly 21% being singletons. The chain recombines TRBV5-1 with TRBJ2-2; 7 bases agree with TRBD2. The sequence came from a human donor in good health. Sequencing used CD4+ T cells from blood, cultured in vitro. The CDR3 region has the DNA TGCGCCAGCAGCTTGGCCAGGGAGGGCACCGGGGAGCTGTTTTTT. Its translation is CASSLAREGTGELFF.